The present T cell receptor (beta chain) was sequenced within a study of STAT5B mutations in CD4+ large granular lymphocyte leukemia. Overall study results and limits: Main leukemic clonotypes were patient-specific, but roughly 23% appeared at low frequency elsewhere.

V lost 5 bases, J lost 5 bases, and 2 bases stayed unmatched. The germline gives CDR1 SEHNR, CDR2 FQNEAQ (reference sequence). This CDR3 is built from 13 residues. Sequencing was performed with immunoSEQ multiplex PCR; in TCRdb, only in-frame clones are kept and a portion is missing. The sample includes nearly 30,000 clones, roughly 80% of them seen just once. To note about this clone: As yet, its antigen is unknown.

This chain uses TRBV7-9 with TRBJ1-1; 10 nucleotides align to TRBD1. This clonotype was sampled from a human donor in good health. The material sequenced was CD4+ T cells from blood buffy coats. The CDR3 DNA reads TGTGCCAGCAGCCTGGGACAGGGGACTGAAGCTTTCTTT. It codes for CASSLGQGTEAFF. The complete variable domain, with remaining parts taken from reference TRBV7-9 and TRBJ1-1, reads DTGVSQNPRHKITKRGQNVTFRCDPISEHNRLYWYRQTLGQGPEFLTYFQNEAQLEKSRLLSDRFSAERPKGSFSTLEIQRTEQGDSAMYLCASSLGQGTEAFFGQGTRLTVV.